One sample yielded the 15 T cell receptor beta chains listed below, sequenced in a study of sequential checkpoint blockade in melanoma. The method was immunoSEQ multiplex PCR; TCRdb's version includes in-frame clones alone and lacks a portion of them. In the table there are 7,500 to 8,500 clones, 64% of which are singletons. Treatment reported: randomized to nivolumab then ipilimumab (arm A) or the reverse (arm B). The sequencing used CD8+ T cells sorted from blood (inferred from file names), collected from a patient given nivolumab and ipilimumab in sequence. The receptors were gathered from a human patient with melanoma. Some clones in this sample may be carry-over from other donors' samples.

The rearrangement joins TRBV4-2 to TRBJ2-7, with D possibly being TRBD1 (6 bases). Per germline, CDR1 LGHNA and CDR2 YNFKEQ. V was trimmed by 0 bases and J by 4 bases, leaving 25 bases between them. This CDR3 region has 19 residues. The CDR3 reads CASSQEERQASGGFYEQYF. DNA of the CDR3: TGTGCCAGCAGCCAAGAGGAAAGGCAAGCTAGTGGGGGCTTTTACGAGCAGTACTTC.

CDR3 sequence reads: CASNLRGPNTGELFF. Here the CDR3 DNA reads TGTGCCAGCAACCTCAGGGGGCCAAACACCGGGGAGCTGTTTTTT. The gene calls are TRBV11-2 and TRBJ2-2; 8 nucleotides match TRBD1. V gave up 7 bases and J gave up 2 bases; unmatched junction bases: 6. The CDR3 has 15 amino acids. Germline V gene sequence: CDR1 SGHAT, CDR2 FQNNGV.

The gene calls are TRBV7-9 and TRBJ2-5; 7 bases agree with TRBD1. The CDR3 is 14 amino acids. Unmatched junction bases numbered 4, after V lost 5 bases and J lost 1 base. Germline CDR1 and CDR2: SEHNR and FQNEAQ (reference sequence). Here the CDR3 DNA reads TGTGCCAGCAGCCTACGACAGGGCCAAGAGACCCAGTACTTC. This gives the protein CASSLRQGQETQYF.

This clone was counted only a few times. This chain connects TRBV7-6 to TRBJ2-5, with a tentative D call TRBD2 (6 bases). The J call is in doubt because the DNA end fits TRBJ2-7 better. The germline V gene encodes CDR1 SGHVS and CDR2 FNYEAQ. There are 15 residues in the CDR3. CDR3 sequence (DNA): TGTGCCAGCAGCTTTCGGGACTGGGGGGACTACGAGCAGTACTTC. Its protein is CASSFRDWGDYEQYF.

The CDR3 DNA is TGTGCCAGCAGTTTAAGTTCCGCAGGGCCCAATCAGCCCCAGCATTTT. Amino acid sequence: CASSLSSAGPNQPQHF. The chain recombines TRBV28 with TRBJ1-5, with D perhaps matching TRBD1 (5 bases). There are 16 residues in the CDR3. CDR1 is MDHEN, CDR2 SYDVKM, per germline. With 2 bases removed from V and 3 bases from J, the gap between germline ends came to 14 bases.

The gene calls are TRBV4-3 and TRBJ1-1, with 8 bases aligning to TRBD1. From germline, CDR1 is LGHNA and CDR2 YSLEER. The CDR3 is 15 amino acids. The V and J ends lost 2 bases and 1 base, in that order; junction bases with no gene match: 3. The CDR3 DNA follows: TGCGCCAGCAGCCAACACGGACAGGGGAACACTGAAGCTTTCTTT. Translation gives CASSQHGQGNTEAFF.

This clone has ten or more counts. The chain joins TRBV4-1 to TRBJ2-7; D is undetermined. With 0 bases removed from V and 2 bases from J, the gap between germline ends came to 11 bases. Germline V gene lookup returns CDR1 MGHRA and CDR2 YSYEKL. The CDR3 runs to 15 residues. CDR3 region: CASSQDKTPTYEQYF. The CDR3 bases are TGCGCCAGCAGCCAAGATAAGACTCCTACCTACGAGCAGTACTTC.

The chain is built from TRBV14 and TRBJ1-2; D unclear. The CDR3 totals 13 residues. Germline V gives CDR1 SGHDN, CDR2 FVKESK. V was clipped by 3 bases and J by 1 base, with 6 bases between them. CDR3 in DNA: TGTGCCAGCAGCCACAGGCTTAACTATGGCTACACCTTC. Translated: CASSHRLNYGYTF.

This chain uses TRBV9 with TRBJ2-7, with D possibly TRBD1 on 6 matching bases. Germline V gene data show CDR1 as SGDLS and CDR2 as YYNGEE. This CDR3 has 14 amino acids. V was cut by 0 bases and J by 1 base, with 8 bases left in between. The CDR3 DNA reads TGTGCCAGCAGCGTAGAAGGGGGATCCTACGAGCAGTACTTC. This gives the protein CASSVEGGSYEQYF.

This clone has more than one count but fewer than ten. The rearrangement joins TRBV7-9 to TRBJ1-2; TRBD1 is a possible D gene (6 bases). The V and J ends lost 3 bases and 4 bases respectively, with 12 bases between them. The CDR3 loop spans 14 amino acids. Germline CDR1 and CDR2: SEHNR and FQNEAQ (reference sequence). CDR3 amino acids: CASSLGIGGYGYTF. CDR3 DNA sequence: TGTGCCAGCAGCTTGGGGATAGGGGGCTATGGCTACACCTTC.

V and J are TRBV4-1 and TRBJ1-2, with a weak D call TRBD1 (5 bases). Trimming removed 1 base from V and 4 bases from J, with 13 bases in between. This CDR3 region has 15 residues. Per germline, CDR1 MGHRA and CDR2 YSYEKL. CDR3 in DNA: TGCGCCAGCAGCCAAGTAGCAGGGCCGATCTATGGCTACACCTTC. Translation gives CASSQVAGPIYGYTF.

In its sample, this clone was seen a few times. This chain links TRBV7-9 with TRBJ2-7, with D possibly TRBD1 on 5 matching bases. Trimming took 4 bases from V and 5 from J, leaving 21 bases between them. Looked up from germline, CDR1 is SEHNR and CDR2 is FQNEAQ (reference sequence). The CDR3 contains 16 residues. The CDR3 DNA reads TGTGCCAGCAGCTGCGAACATCCAGGGTGTTCGCACGAGCAGTACTTC. Translating it yields CASSCEHPGCSHEQYF.

The chain couples TRBV11-2 to TRBJ1-2, with a tentative D call TRBD1 (5 bases). The germline V gene encodes CDR1 SGHAT and CDR2 FQNNGV. This CDR3 spans 16 amino acids. V was shortened by 1 base and J by 8 bases, with 20 bases between the two germline ends. The CDR3 is CASSLVRLAGLRGYTF. In DNA form, the CDR3 reads TGTGCCAGCAGCTTAGTCCGCTTGGCGGGGCTGAGGGGCTACACCTTC. The variable domain in full, completed from reference TRBV11-2 and TRBJ1-2, reads EAGVAQSPRYKIIEKRQSVAFWCNPISGHATLYWYQQILGQGPKLLIQFQNNGVVDDSQLPKDRFSAERLKGVDSTLKIQPAKLEDSAVYLCASSLVRLAGLRGYTFGSGTRLTVV.

The rearrangement links TRBV6-1 to TRBJ2-5, with TRBD2 matching 12 bases. CDR3 size: 15 residues. V lost 2 bases to trimming and J lost 4 bases; unmatched junction nucleotides: 2. Germline-derived CDR1 and CDR2 are MNHNS and SASEGT. CDR3 protein: CASSELAGGPETQYF. The CDR3 DNA follows: TGTGCCAGCAGTGAACTAGCGGGGGGGCCAGAGACCCAGTACTTC.

J is TRBJ1-2 and V is TRBV7-9; possible D gene TRBD1, 6 bases. The length of the CDR3 is 11 residues. V lost 4 bases and J lost 7, with 7 bases in between. The germline gives CDR1 SEHNR, CDR2 FQNEAQ (reference sequence). The CDR3 protein is CASSWDTGYTF. CDR3 sequence (DNA): TGTGCCAGCAGCTGGGACACTGGCTACACCTTC.